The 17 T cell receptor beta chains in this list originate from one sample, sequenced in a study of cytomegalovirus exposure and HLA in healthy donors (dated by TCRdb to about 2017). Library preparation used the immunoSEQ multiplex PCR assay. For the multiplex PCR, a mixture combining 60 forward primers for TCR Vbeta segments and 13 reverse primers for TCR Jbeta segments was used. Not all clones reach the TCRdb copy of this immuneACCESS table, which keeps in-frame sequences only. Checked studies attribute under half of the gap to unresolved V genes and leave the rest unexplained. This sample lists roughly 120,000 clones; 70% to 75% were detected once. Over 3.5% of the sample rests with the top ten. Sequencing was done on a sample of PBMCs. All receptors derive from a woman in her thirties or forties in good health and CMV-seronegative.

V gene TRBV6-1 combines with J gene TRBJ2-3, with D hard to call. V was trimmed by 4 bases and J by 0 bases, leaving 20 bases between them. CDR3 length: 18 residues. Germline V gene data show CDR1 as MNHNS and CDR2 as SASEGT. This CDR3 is CASSATPGVDTSTDTQYF. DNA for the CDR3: TGTGCCAGCAGTGCCACCCCGGGTGTTGATACTAGCACAGATACGCAGTATTTT.

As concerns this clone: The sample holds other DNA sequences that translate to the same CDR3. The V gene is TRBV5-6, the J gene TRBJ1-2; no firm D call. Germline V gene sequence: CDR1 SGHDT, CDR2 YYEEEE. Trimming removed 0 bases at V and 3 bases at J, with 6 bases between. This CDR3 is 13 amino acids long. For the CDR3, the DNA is TGTGCCAGCAGCTTGGTCCGGGACTATGGCTACACCTTC. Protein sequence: CASSLVRDYGYTF.

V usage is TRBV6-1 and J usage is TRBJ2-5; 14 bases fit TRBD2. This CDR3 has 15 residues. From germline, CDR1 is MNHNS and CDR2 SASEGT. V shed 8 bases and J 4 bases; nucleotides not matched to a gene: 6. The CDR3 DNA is TGTGCCAGCGGGCCGGGACTAGCGGGGGCAGAGACCCAGTACTTC. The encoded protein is CASGPGLAGAETQYF.

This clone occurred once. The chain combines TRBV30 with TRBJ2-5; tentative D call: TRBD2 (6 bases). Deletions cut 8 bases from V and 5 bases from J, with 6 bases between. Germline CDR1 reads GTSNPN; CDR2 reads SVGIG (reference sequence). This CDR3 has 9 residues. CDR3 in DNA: TGTGCCGGAGGGGAGACCCAGTACTTC. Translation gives CAGGETQYF.

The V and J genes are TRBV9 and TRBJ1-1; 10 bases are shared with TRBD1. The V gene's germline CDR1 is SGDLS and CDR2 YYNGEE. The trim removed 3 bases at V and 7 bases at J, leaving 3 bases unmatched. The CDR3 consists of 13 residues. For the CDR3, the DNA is TGTGCCAGCAGCGAACGGACAGGGGGTGAAGCTTTCTTT. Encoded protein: CASSERTGGEAFF.

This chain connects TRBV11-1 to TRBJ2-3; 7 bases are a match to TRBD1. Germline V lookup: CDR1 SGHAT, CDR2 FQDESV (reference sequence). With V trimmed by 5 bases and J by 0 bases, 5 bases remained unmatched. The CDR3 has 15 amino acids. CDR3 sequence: CASSPNRGSTDTQYF. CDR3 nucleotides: TGTGCCAGCAGCCCGAACAGGGGTAGCACAGATACGCAGTATTTT.

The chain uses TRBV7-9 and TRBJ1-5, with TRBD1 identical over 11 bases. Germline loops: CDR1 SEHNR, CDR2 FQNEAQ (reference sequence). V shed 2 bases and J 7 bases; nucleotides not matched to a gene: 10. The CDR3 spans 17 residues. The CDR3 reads CASSLHVGTGGRQPQHF. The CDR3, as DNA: TGTGCCAGCAGCTTACACGTCGGGACAGGGGGAAGACAGCCCCAGCATTTT.

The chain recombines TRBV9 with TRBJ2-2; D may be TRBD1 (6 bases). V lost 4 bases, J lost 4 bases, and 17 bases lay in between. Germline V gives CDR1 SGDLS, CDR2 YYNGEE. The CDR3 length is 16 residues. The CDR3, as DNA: TGTGCCAGCAGCCCTCGCAGGGGTGAGGCCACCGGGGAGCTGTTTTTT. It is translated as CASSPRRGEATGELFF.

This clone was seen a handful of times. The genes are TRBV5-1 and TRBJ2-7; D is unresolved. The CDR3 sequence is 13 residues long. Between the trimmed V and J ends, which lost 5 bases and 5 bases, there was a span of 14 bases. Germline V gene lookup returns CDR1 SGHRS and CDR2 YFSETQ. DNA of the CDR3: TGCGCCAGCAGGGGTATCCTCGAGGACGAGCAGTACTTC. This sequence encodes CASRGILEDEQYF.

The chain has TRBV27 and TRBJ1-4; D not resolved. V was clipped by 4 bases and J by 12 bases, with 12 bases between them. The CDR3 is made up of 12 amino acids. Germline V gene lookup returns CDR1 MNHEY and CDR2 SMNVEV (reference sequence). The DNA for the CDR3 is TGTGCCAGCAGTTCCCCCCCTGGGCAACTGTTTTTT. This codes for CASSSPPGQLFF.

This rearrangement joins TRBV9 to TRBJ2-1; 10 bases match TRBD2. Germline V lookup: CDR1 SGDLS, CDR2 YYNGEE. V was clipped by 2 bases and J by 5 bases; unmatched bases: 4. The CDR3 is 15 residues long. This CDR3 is CASSVSGRFDNEQFF. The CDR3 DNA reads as TGTGCCAGCAGCGTTAGCGGGAGGTTCGACAATGAGCAGTTCTTC. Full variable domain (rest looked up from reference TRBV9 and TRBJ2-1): DSGVTQTPKHLITATGQRVTLRCSPRSGDLSVYWYQQSLDQGLQFLIQYYNGEERAKGNILERFSAQQFPDLHSELNLSSLELGDSALYFCASSVSGRFDNEQFFGPGTRLTVL.

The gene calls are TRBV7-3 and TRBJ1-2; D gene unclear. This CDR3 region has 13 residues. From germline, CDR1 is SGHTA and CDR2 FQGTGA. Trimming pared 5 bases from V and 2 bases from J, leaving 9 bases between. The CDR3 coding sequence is TGTGCCAGCAGCCTAGAACGGAACTATGGCTACACCTTC. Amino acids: CASSLERNYGYTF.

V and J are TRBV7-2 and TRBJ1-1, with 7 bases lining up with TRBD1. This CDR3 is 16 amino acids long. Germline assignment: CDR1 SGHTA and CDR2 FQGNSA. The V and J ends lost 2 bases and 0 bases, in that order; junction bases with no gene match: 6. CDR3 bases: TGTGCCAGCAGCTTACCGAGACAGGGACTGAACACTGAAGCTTTCTTT. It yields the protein CASSLPRQGLNTEAFF.

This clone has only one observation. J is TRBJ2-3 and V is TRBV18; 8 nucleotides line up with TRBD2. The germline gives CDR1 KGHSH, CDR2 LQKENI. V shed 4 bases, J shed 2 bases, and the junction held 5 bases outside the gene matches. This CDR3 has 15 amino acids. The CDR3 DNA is TGTGCCAGCTCACTGGCGGGGGGCTCCACAGATACGCAGTATTTT. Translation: CASSLAGGSTDTQYF.

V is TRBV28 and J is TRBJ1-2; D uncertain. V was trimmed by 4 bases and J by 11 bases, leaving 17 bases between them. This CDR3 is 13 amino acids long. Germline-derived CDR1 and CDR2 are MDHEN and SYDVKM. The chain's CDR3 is CASSSPRVVVYTF. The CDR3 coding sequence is TGTGCCAGCAGTTCCCCCCGAGTAGTCGTATACACCTTC.

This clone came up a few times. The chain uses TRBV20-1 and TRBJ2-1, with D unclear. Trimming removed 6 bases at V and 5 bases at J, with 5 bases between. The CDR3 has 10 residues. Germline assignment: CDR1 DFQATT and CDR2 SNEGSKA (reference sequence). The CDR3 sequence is CSARDNEQFF. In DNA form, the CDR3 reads TGCAGTGCCCGGGACAATGAGCAGTTCTTC.

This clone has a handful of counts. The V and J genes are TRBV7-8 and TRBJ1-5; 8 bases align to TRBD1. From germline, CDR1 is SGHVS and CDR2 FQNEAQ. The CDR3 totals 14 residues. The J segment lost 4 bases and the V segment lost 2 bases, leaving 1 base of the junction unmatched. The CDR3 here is CASSLNRGNQPQHF. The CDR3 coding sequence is TGTGCCAGCAGCTTAAACAGGGGGAATCAGCCCCAGCATTTT. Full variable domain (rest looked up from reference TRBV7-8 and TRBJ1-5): GAGVSQSPRYKVAKRGQDVALRCDPISGHVSLFWYQQALGQGPEFLTYFQNEAQLDKSGLPSDRFFAERPEGSVSTLKIQRTQQEDSAVYLCASSLNRGNQPQHFGDGTRLSIL.